The 22 T cell receptor beta chains presented below share a single source sample, sequenced in a study of T cell repertoires in cytomegalovirus infection. Their target antigens are unknown. MiXCR was run by TCRdb on the reads, yielding one entry per CDR3 protein. The data hold about 920,000 distinct CDR3 sequences, with around a third observed a single time. Material: cultured CD8+ T cells from PBMCs, obtained from culture after CMV antigen stimulation. These receptors originate from a human donor in good health (CMV status not recorded). Some clones in this sample may be carry-over from other donors' samples.

V usage is TRBV28 and J usage is TRBJ2-6; no reliable D call. This CDR3 is built from 16 residues. Deletions cut 5 bases from V and 0 bases from J, with 11 bases between. The V gene's germline CDR1 is MDHEN and CDR2 SYDVKM. The CDR3 reads CASSAVLISGANVLTF. The CDR3 DNA sequence: TGTGCCAGCAGTGCAGTACTCATCTCTGGGGCCAACGTCCTGACTTTC. The full variable domain, completed using reference TRBV28 and TRBJ2-6, is DVKVTQSSRYLVKRTGEKVFLECVQDMDHENMFWYRQDPGLGLRLIYFSYDVKMKEKGDIPEGYSVSREKKERFSLILESASTNQTSMYLCASSAVLISGANVLTFGAGSRLTVL.

This clonotype was found many times. The junction does not match germline at one end; this may be a read error. This chain uses TRBV27 with TRBJ2-3, with D uncertain. The germline V gene encodes CDR1 MNHEY and CDR2 SMNVEV (reference sequence). CDR3 size: 11 residues. In nucleotides, the CDR3 is TGTGCCAGCGGTTTCACAGATACGCAGTATTTT. This encodes CASGFTDTQYF.

This chain uses TRBV7-9 with TRBJ2-1; the D gene could be TRBD1 or TRBD2 (5 bases each). CDR1 and CDR2 from the germline V gene are SEHNR and FQNEAQ (reference sequence). CDR3 length: 15 residues. Deletions cut 5 bases from V and 4 bases from J, with 15 bases between. CDR3 region: CASSPEGTIYNEQFF. In DNA, the CDR3 is TGTGCCAGCAGCCCCGAAGGGACCATATACAATGAGCAGTTCTTC. Full variable domain (remainder filled in from reference TRBV7-9 and TRBJ2-1): DTGVSQNPRHKITKRGQNVTFRCDPISEHNRLYWYRQTLGQGPEFLTYFQNEAQLEKSRLLSDRFSAERPKGSFSTLEIQRTEQGDSAMYLCASSPEGTIYNEQFFGPGTRLTVL.

As for this clonotype: One junction end disagrees with the germline gene, perhaps due to a read error. This chain connects TRBV7-6 to TRBJ1-2, with D maybe TRBD1 (5 bases). Germline V gives CDR1 SGHVS, CDR2 FNYEAQ. The CDR3 length is 13 residues. This chain's CDR3 is CVSSLEGSYGYTF. In nucleotides, the CDR3 is TGTGTCAGCAGCTTAGAGGGGTCCTATGGCTACACCTTC.

The chain links TRBV6-2 or TRBV6-3 to TRBJ2-1; D is perhaps TRBD1 or TRBD2 (5 bases each). The V end lost 6 bases, the J end lost 10 bases, and 13 bases lay between the germline ends. Germline V gene lookup returns CDR1 MNHEY and CDR2 SVGEGT. The CDR3 covers 12 residues. CDR3 sequence reads: CASRADSGEQFF. The CDR3 bases are TGTGCCAGCAGAGCTGACAGCGGCGAGCAGTTCTTC.

The rearrangement joins TRBV4-1 to TRBJ2-1; D is possibly TRBD1 or TRBD2 (6 bases each). Germline CDR1 MGHRA, CDR2 YSYEKL. This CDR3 spans 16 amino acids. The V end lost 4 bases, the J end lost 6 bases, and 19 bases lay between the germline ends. CDR3 in DNA: TGCGCCAGCAGCCTGGCAACAGGGAGCGGGTCCAATGAGCAGTTCTTC. Protein product: CASSLATGSGSNEQFF.

This sequence joins TRBV20-1 and TRBJ1-5; D unclear. Germline V gene lookup returns CDR1 DFQATT and CDR2 SNEGSKA (reference sequence). CDR3 length: 14 amino acids. The V end was cut by 0 bases, the J end by 3 bases, with 9 bases between. Here the CDR3 reads CSARDYLLNQPQHF. The CDR3 DNA is TGCAGTGCTAGAGATTATCTCCTCAATCAGCCCCAGCATTTT.

V gene TRBV7-9 combines with J gene TRBJ2-7; unclear D gene. Germline V gene data show CDR1 as SEHNR and CDR2 as FQNEAQ (reference sequence). Trimming left V 3 bases short and J 2 bases short, with 5 bases between. CDR3 length: 12 residues. CDR3: CASSFETYEQYV. The CDR3 DNA reads TGTGCCAGCAGCTTTGAAACCTACGAGCAGTACGTC.

The chain couples TRBV25-1 to TRBJ2-6; D is undetermined. This CDR3 has 11 residues. Germline V CDR1 and CDR2: MGHDK, SYGVNS. Trimming cost V 8 bases and J 5 bases, with 4 bases left between them. The CDR3 nucleotides are TGTGCCAGCGGATGGGCCAACGTCCTGACTTTC. Its translation is CASGWANVLTF.

The chain uses TRBV29-1 and TRBJ1-5; TRBD1 matches at 9 bases. CDR3 length equals 14 residues. V shed 4 bases and J 1 base; nucleotides not matched to a gene: 2. Germline V gene data show CDR1 as SQVTM and CDR2 as ANQGSEA. Here the CDR3 DNA reads TGCAGCGTTGGGACAGGGGAGAGCAATCAGCCCCAGCATTTT. Translated: CSVGTGESNQPQHF.

The V call is TRBV27, the J call TRBJ2-3, with D possibly being TRBD2 (5 bases). CDR3 length: 14 residues. The V gene's germline CDR1 is MNHEY and CDR2 SMNVEV (reference sequence). V shed 3 bases and J shed 4 bases, with 11 bases lying between them. CDR3 sequence: CASSFLGEPDTQYF. The DNA for the CDR3 is TGTGCCAGCAGTTTTCTCGGGGAACCAGATACGCAGTATTTT.

This clonotype was detected many times. V gene TRBV7-2 combines with J gene TRBJ2-3; D not resolved. Germline CDR1 reads SGHTA; CDR2 reads FQGNSA. This CDR3 comprises 11 residues. V shed 5 bases and J shed 5 bases, with 5 bases lying between them. The CDR3 loop reads CASSIEDTQYF. The DNA of the CDR3 is TGTGCCAGCAGCATTGAAGATACGCAGTATTTT.

This chain links TRBV5-1 with TRBJ2-1; D not resolved. The CDR3 length is 13 residues. The V end was cut by 2 bases, the J end by 7 bases, with 10 bases between. Per germline, CDR1 SGHRS and CDR2 YFSETQ. The CDR3 protein is CASSLTLPNEQFF. The CDR3 DNA is TGCGCCAGCAGCTTAACTCTGCCGAATGAGCAGTTCTTC.

The rearrangement joins TRBV2 to TRBJ1-2; D is unresolved. Germline V gene lookup returns CDR1 SNHLY and CDR2 FYNNEI. V was clipped by 10 bases and J by 5 bases, with 8 bases between them. This CDR3 is built from 10 residues. This CDR3 reads CATDKYGYTF. The CDR3 region has the DNA TGTGCCACCGATAAATATGGCTACACCTTC.

This clonotype was recorded many times. The V and J genes are TRBV7-2 and TRBJ1-1; 7 bases are a match to TRBD1. Germline V gene lookup returns CDR1 SGHTA and CDR2 FQGNSA. Trimming took 5 bases from V and 7 from J; bases not matched to a gene: 13. This CDR3 has 15 amino acids. CDR3 sequence (DNA): TGTGCCAGCAGCCAACGAGAGGGGGCAAGGGGTGAAGCTTTCTTT. This translates into CASSQREGARGEAFF.

V usage is TRBV19 and J usage is TRBJ1-2; D remains ambiguous. The ends were cut back, 8 bases at V and 0 bases at J, with 19 bases in the middle. The CDR3 sequence is 16 residues long. Germline V gives CDR1 LNHDA, CDR2 SQIVND (reference sequence). DNA for the CDR3: TGTGCCAGTGGGCAACCGCGACATTCGTCTAACTATGGCTACACCTTC. Encoded protein: CASGQPRHSSNYGYTF.

The chain couples TRBV6-1 to TRBJ1-1; 8 bases line up with TRBD1. The germline V gene encodes CDR1 MNHNS and CDR2 SASEGT. With V trimmed by 6 bases and J by 5 bases, 11 bases remained unmatched. This CDR3 contains 15 residues. The CDR3 DNA is TGTGCCAGCAGACACGTAACAGGGGGGGGAACTGAAGCTTTCTTT. Amino acids: CASRHVTGGGTEAFF.

The chain combines TRBV20-1 with TRBJ1-1, with D maybe TRBD1 (5 bases). CDR3 size: 13 residues. From germline, CDR1 is DFQATT and CDR2 SNEGSKA (reference sequence). V lost 4 bases, J lost 5 bases, and 14 bases lay in between. CDR3 sequence (DNA): TGCAGTGCTAAGGTACCGGGGGGAACTGAAGCTTTCTTT. Translation: CSAKVPGGTEAFF.

CDR3 residues: CASLDEGNIQYF. The CDR3 nucleotides read TGTGCCAGCCTGGATGAAGGAAACATTCAGTACTTC. The chain joins TRBV19 to TRBJ2-4, with D unresolved. This CDR3 is built from 12 residues. Trimming removed 9 bases from V and 6 bases from J, with 12 bases in between. Germline values: CDR1 LNHDA, CDR2 SQIVND (reference sequence).

The chain couples TRBV7-3 to TRBJ2-1; D is unresolved. Germline V gives CDR1 SGHTA, CDR2 FQGTGA. CDR3 length equals 13 residues. V shed 1 base and J shed 8 bases, with 9 bases lying between them. The CDR3 DNA is TGTGCCAGCAGCTTAAGTATGCGAGATGAGCAGTTCTTC. Residues: CASSLSMRDEQFF.

V is TRBV19 and J is TRBJ2-5; no clear D. Trimming left V 6 bases short and J 1 base short, with 6 bases between. The germline gives CDR1 LNHDA, CDR2 SQIVND (reference sequence). This CDR3 has 12 residues. The CDR3 DNA reads as TGTGCCAGTAGGGCCCCCCAAGAGACCCAGTACTTC. This encodes CASRAPQETQYF.

With respect to this clonotype: One end of the junction fails to match germline, which may point to a read error. The rearrangement joins TRBV5-1 to TRBJ2-5; D remains ambiguous. This CDR3 has 14 amino acids. Germline CDR1 is SGHRS and CDR2 is YFSETQ. In nucleotides, the CDR3 is TGTGCCAGCAGCTTAGTAGCTGTTCAAGAGACCCAGTACTTC. Its protein product is CASSLVAVQETQYF.